One and the same sample provided the 9 T cell receptor beta chains below, sequenced in a study of blood T cell repertoires in COVID-19. TCRdb's table, derived via immunoSEQ multiplex PCR, lists solely in-frame clones and lacks some. In the table there are about 170,000 clones, more than 65% of which are singletons. Material: peripheral blood. Receptors originate from a woman at least 80 years old with active or convalescent COVID-19.

In its sample, this clone was seen once. The chain combines TRBV14 with TRBJ1-1, with a tentative D call TRBD1 (5 bases). CDR3 length equals 15 residues. V was cut by 0 bases and J by 4 bases, with 12 bases left in between. CDR1 is SGHDN and CDR2 is FVKESK in the germline V gene. The CDR3 nucleotides read TGTGCCAGCAGCCAAGATCCCCCTGACAGCACTGAAGCTTTCTTT. This encodes CASSQDPPDSTEAFF.

The CDR3 DNA reads as TGTGCCAGCAGCTCATATAGCGGGAGGGCCCTCCTCTACAATGAGCAGTTCTTC. It encodes CASSSYSGRALLYNEQFF. V usage is TRBV13 and J usage is TRBJ2-1; 11 bases are a match to TRBD2. From germline, CDR1 is PRHDT and CDR2 FYEKMQ (reference sequence). After removal of 4 bases from V and 3 bases from J, the junction contained 11 bases not matched to a gene. This CDR3 comprises 18 residues.

V gene TRBV30 combines with J gene TRBJ1-5; 7 bases map to TRBD1. J was trimmed by 0 bases and V by 2 bases; bases with no gene match: 10. CDR3 length: 17 residues. CDR1 and CDR2 from the germline V gene are GTSNPN and SVGIG (reference sequence). CDR3 loop: CAWSPDRDPFSNQPQHF. The CDR3 coding sequence is TGTGCCTGGAGTCCTGACAGGGATCCTTTTAGCAATCAGCCCCAGCATTTT.

J is TRBJ1-5 and V is TRBV28; 9 nucleotides align to TRBD1. CDR3 length: 16 residues. Germline values: CDR1 MDHEN, CDR2 SYDVKM. V shed 8 bases and J 2 bases; nucleotides not matched to a gene: 10. This CDR3 is CASRDRVDYGNQPQHF. The CDR3 DNA follows: TGTGCCAGCCGGGACAGGGTTGATTATGGCAATCAGCCCCAGCATTTT. Together with reference TRBV28 and TRBJ1-5, the CDR3 gives the full variable domain: DVKVTQSSRYLVKRTGEKVFLECVQDMDHENMFWYRQDPGLGLRLIYFSYDVKMKEKGDIPEGYSVSREKKERFSLILESASTNQTSMYLCASRDRVDYGNQPQHFGDGTRLSIL.

This clone was observed a single time. The V gene is TRBV7-9, the J gene TRBJ2-2; 11 nucleotides agree with TRBD1. V lost 6 bases to trimming and J lost 4 bases; unmatched junction nucleotides: 4. The CDR3 length is 15 residues. Looked up from germline, CDR1 is SEHNR and CDR2 is FQNEAQ (reference sequence). DNA for the CDR3: TGTGCCAGCAGGTCCGGGACAGGGGGCACCGGGGAGCTGTTTTTT. Its translation is CASRSGTGGTGELFF.

The genes are TRBV28 and TRBJ1-2; TRBD1 matches 7 bases. The J segment lost 9 bases and the V segment lost 6 bases, leaving 7 bases of the junction unmatched. The CDR3 has 12 amino acids. Looked up from germline, CDR1 is MDHEN and CDR2 is SYDVKM. The CDR3 DNA reads as TGTGCCAGCAGCGGACAGGTTGGGAGCTACACCTTC. It codes for CASSGQVGSYTF.

The chain is built from TRBV5-1 and TRBJ1-2; 11 bases match TRBD1. Germline loops: CDR1 SGHRS, CDR2 YFSETQ. The CDR3 has 16 residues. V shed 2 bases, J shed 7 bases, and the junction held 10 bases outside the gene matches. The CDR3 region has the DNA TGCGCCAGCAGCTTAGGAAACTCCGGGACAGGGGGTGGCTACACCTTC. Translation: CASSLGNSGTGGGYTF.

The gene calls are TRBV25-1 and TRBJ2-7; TRBD2 agrees at 11 bases. The V gene end was trimmed by 8 bases and the J gene end by 4 bases; junction bases not matched to a gene: 1. CDR1 is MGHDK and CDR2 is SYGVNS in the germline V gene. The CDR3 consists of 12 residues. The CDR3 sequence is CASSSGRYEQYF. CDR3 in DNA: TGTGCCAGCTCTAGCGGGAGGTACGAGCAGTACTTC.

The chain links TRBV3-1 (or the pseudogene TRBV3-2) to TRBJ1-3; 7 bases are shared with TRBD1. The CDR3 is made up of 17 amino acids. CDR1 LGHDT and CDR2 YNNKEL come from the germline V gene (reference sequence). The J segment lost 0 bases and the V segment lost 4 bases, leaving 9 bases of the junction unmatched. The CDR3 bases are TGTGCCAGCAGCCCCCTGAGGGGGACAGCCTCTGGAAACACCATATATTTT. This codes for CASSPLRGTASGNTIYF.